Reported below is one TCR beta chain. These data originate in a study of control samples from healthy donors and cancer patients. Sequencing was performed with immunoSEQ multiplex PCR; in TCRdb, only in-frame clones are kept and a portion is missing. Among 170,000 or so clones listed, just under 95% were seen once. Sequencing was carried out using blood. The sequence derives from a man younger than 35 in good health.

As DNA, the CDR3 is TGTGCCATCCATGGACAGGGGACTAATGAAAAACTGTTTTTT. Its translation is CAIHGQGTNEKLFF. The J gene is TRBJ1-4, the V gene TRBV10-3; TRBD1 matches 9 bases. Germline V gene lookup returns CDR1 ENHRY and CDR2 SYGVKD. Losses at the gene ends were 8 bases for V and 2 bases for J; bases not matched to a gene: 3. The CDR3 sequence is 14 residues long.